A selection of T cell receptor beta chains follows, all from one sample in a study of PD-L1 blockade in urothelial cancer. Here immunoSEQ multiplex PCR was the method, and the copy in TCRdb shows in-frame clones only, minus some. The sample includes 75,000 to 90,000 clones, 82% of them seen just once. Sequencing was performed on PBMCs, taken around atezolizumab (anti-PD-L1) treatment. The receptors originated from a man aged 70-80 years with urothelial cancer. Each CDR3 is given with its conserved first and last residue. Fields, in order: J gene, D gene, V gene, clone size, CDR3 protein, CDR3 DNA. The D gene is left open where the match is weak. A row's size may be missing; if present it is once, few, many or a size class.

TRBJ2-7	TRBD1	TRBV10-2	-	CASSDRTDRGREEQYF	TGCGCCAGCAGTGATAGAACGGACAGGGGGCGGGAAGAGCAGTACTTC
TRBJ2-3	TRBD2	TRBV11-1	-	CASSLSAGLVDTQYF	TGTGCCAGCAGCTTATCGGCGGGACTAGTGGATACGCAGTATTTT
TRBJ1-5	TRBD1	TRBV4-2	-	CASSQDRGQGALPNQPQHF	TGTGCCAGCAGCCAAGACCGGGGGCAGGGGGCCCTTCCCAATCAGCCCCAGCATTTT
TRBJ2-3	-	TRBV5-1	few	CASKQGSDTQYF	TGCGCCAGCAAACAGGGCTCAGATACGCAGTATTTT
TRBJ1-2	-	TRBV2	-	CASKQEHGYTF	TGTGCCAGCAAACAGGAGCATGGCTACACCTTC
TRBJ2-3	TRBD1	TRBV2	-	CASTSTGTTQYF	TGTGCCAGCACATCGACAGGGACTACGCAGTATTTT
TRBJ2-7	-	TRBV6-6	-	CASSQTGHLSYEQYF	TGTGCCAGCAGTCAGACAGGCCACCTCTCCTACGAGCAGTACTTC
TRBJ1-6	-	TRBV7-9	-	CASSLALGDNSPLHF	TGTGCCAGCAGCTTAGCGTTGGGAGATAATTCACCCCTCCACTTT
TRBJ2-7	TRBD2	TRBV20-1	-	CSASGGGEQYF	TGCAGTGCTAGCGGGGGAGGGGAGCAGTACTTC
TRBJ2-7	TRBD2	TRBV5-1	-	CASSLAQLAGGFHEQYF	TGCGCCAGCAGCTTGGCCCAACTAGCGGGAGGGTTCCACGAGCAGTACTTC
TRBJ2-1	TRBD2	TRBV18	-	CASSPTGTSAYNEQFF	TGTGCCAGCTCACCAACCGGGACTAGCGCCTACAATGAGCAGTTCTTC
TRBJ1-2	-	TRBV15	once	CATSNGYGYTF	TGTGCCACCAGCAACGGCTATGGCTACACCTTC
TRBJ2-1	-	TRBV7-9	-	CASSLVVSYNEQFF	TGTGCCAGCAGCTTAGTAGTATCCTACAATGAGCAGTTCTTC
TRBJ2-7	-	TRBV6-1	-	CASEQTYEQYF	TGTGCCAGTGAACAGACCTACGAGCAGTACTTC
TRBJ2-3	-	TRBV10-3	-	CAISGGRAGTDTQYF	TGTGCCATCAGTGGTGGCAGGGCGGGGACAGATACGCAGTATTTT
TRBJ2-1	-	TRBV7-9	few	CASSPTWRSYNEQFF	TGTGCCAGCAGCCCTACATGGAGGTCCTACAATGAGCAGTTCTTC
TRBJ2-1	-	TRBV28	-	CASSHGNLGNNEQFF	TGTGCCAGCAGTCACGGGAACCTGGGAAACAATGAGCAGTTCTTC
TRBJ2-5	TRBD1	TRBV28	few	CASRQGLETQYF	TGTGCCAGCAGACAGGGGCTGGAGACCCAGTACTTC
TRBJ2-5	-	TRBV15	-	CATSRGPETQYF	TGTGCCACCAGCAGAGGGCCAGAGACCCAGTACTTC
TRBJ2-7	-	TRBV6-1	-	CASSGQYYQGGEQYF	TGTGCCAGCAGTGGACAATATTACCAAGGGGGCGAGCAGTACTTC
TRBJ1-1	-	TRBV6-1	-	CASRGLTEAFF	TGTGCCAGCAGAGGACTGACTGAAGCTTTCTTT
TRBJ1-4	TRBD1	TRBV6-6	once	CASSMTGGREKLFF	TGTGCCAGCAGTATGACAGGGGGCCGTGAAAAACTGTTTTTT
TRBJ2-4	TRBD2	TRBV27	-	CASSFTGGDIQYF	TGTGCCAGCAGTTTTACGGGAGGGGACATTCAGTACTTC
TRBJ1-4	-	TRBV11-3	-	CASSLDHRVGEKLFF	TGTGCCAGCAGCTTAGATCACAGGGTGGGCGAAAAACTGTTTTTT
TRBJ2-7	-	TRBV30	-	CAWSVGSGAYEQYF	TGTGCCTGGAGTGTTGGTAGCGGCGCCTACGAGCAGTACTTC
TRBJ2-5	-	TRBV4-1	-	CASSQVRGQETQYF	TGCGCCAGCAGCCAAGTTAGGGGGCAAGAGACCCAGTACTTC
TRBJ2-7	TRBD2	TRBV2	-	CASSELAGEPYEQYF	TGTGCCAGCAGTGAACTAGCGGGGGAGCCCTACGAGCAGTACTTC
TRBJ2-1	TRBD2	TRBV10-3	many	CAISTDLAGAGNEQFF	TGTGCCATCAGTACGGACCTAGCGGGAGCGGGGAATGAGCAGTTCTTC
TRBJ2-7	-	TRBV20-1	-	CSASPLYEQYF	TGCAGTGCTAGCCCACTCTACGAGCAGTACTTC
TRBJ2-2	-	TRBV19	-	CASSPDYTGELFF	TGTGCCAGTAGTCCAGACTACACCGGGGAGCTGTTTTTT
TRBJ1-2	TRBD1	TRBV5-1	-	CASSPGQTNYGYTF	TGCGCCAGCAGCCCGGGACAGACTAACTATGGCTACACCTTC